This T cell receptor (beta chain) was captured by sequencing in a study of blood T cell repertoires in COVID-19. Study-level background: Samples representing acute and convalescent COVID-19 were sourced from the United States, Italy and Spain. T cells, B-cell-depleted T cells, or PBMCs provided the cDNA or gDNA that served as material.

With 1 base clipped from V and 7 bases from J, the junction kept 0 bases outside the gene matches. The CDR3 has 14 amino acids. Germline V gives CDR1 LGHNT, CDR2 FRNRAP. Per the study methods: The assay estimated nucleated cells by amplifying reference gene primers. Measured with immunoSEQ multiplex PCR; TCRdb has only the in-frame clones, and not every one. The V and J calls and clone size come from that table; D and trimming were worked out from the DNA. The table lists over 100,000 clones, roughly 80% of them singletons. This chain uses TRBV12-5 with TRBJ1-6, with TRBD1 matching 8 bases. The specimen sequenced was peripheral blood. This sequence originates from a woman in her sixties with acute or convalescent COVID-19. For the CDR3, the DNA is TGTGCTAGTGGTTTGGGGACAGGGAATTCACCCCTCCACTTT. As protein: CASGLGTGNSPLHF.